This TCR beta chain is from a study of regulatory T cells in long-lasting Graves disease. The time point here: persistent/refractory GD, antithyroid drugs over 5 years with positive TRAb. Researchers made the TCR library from RNA that was extracted from PBMCs. This clonotype was counted at least ten times. To make TCR beta libraries, researchers used iRepertoire HTBI primers and Arm-PCR of CDR3 regions. TCRdb reanalysed the multiplex PCR reads using MiXCR and keeps one entry per CDR3 protein. The sample carries some 370,000 distinct CDR3 sequences, under 25% recorded once. The source is a female donor with Graves disease. The source was peripheral blood mononuclear cells (PBMCs), collected when the disease was refractory, from a patient treated with antithyroid drugs.

CDR3 DNA sequence: TGTGCCAGCAGCCGTGTGGGGAGCGAGCAGTACTTC. Protein product: CASSRVGSEQYF. V and J are TRBV7-2 and TRBJ2-7; TRBD2 might be the D (5 bases). Germline V gene data show CDR1 as SGHTA and CDR2 as FQGNSA. The CDR3 is 12 residues long. V lost 5 bases and J 6 bases, leaving 11 bases between the germline ends. Combining the CDR3 with reference TRBV7-2 and TRBJ2-7 gives the whole variable domain GAGVSQSPSNKVTEKGKDVELRCDPISGHTALYWYRQSLGQGLEFLIYFQGNSAPDKSGLPSDRFSAERTGGSVSTLTIQRTQQEDSAVYLCASSRVGSEQYFGPGTRLTVT.